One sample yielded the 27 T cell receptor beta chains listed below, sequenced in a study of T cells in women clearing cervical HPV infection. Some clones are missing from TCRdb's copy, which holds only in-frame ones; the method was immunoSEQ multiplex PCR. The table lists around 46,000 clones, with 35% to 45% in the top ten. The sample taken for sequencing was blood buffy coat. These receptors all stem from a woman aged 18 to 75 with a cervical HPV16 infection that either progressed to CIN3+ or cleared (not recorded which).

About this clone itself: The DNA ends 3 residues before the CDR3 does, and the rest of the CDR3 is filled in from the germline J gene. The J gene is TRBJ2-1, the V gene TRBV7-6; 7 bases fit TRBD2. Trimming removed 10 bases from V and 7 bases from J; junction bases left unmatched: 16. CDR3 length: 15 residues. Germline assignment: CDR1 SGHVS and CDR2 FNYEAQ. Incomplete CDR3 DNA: TGTGCCATCCTACTGCGGAGGGAGGGGAGGAATGAG. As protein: CAILLRREGRNE. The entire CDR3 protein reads CAILLRREGRNEQFF. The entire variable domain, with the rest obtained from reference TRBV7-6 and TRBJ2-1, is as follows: GAGVSQSPRYKVTKRGQDVALRCDPISGHVSLYWYRQALGQGPEFLTYFNYEAQQDKSGLPNDRFSAERPEGSISTLTIQRTEQRDSAMYRCAILLRREGRNEQFFGPGTRLTVL.

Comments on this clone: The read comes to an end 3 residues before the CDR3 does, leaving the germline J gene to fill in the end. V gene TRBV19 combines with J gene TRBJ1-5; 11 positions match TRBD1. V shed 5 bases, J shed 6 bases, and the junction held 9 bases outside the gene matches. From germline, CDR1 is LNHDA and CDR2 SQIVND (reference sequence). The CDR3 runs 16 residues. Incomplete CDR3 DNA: TGTGCCAGTAGTTCAGGGACAGGGGGGTCTGTTCAGCCC. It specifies CASSSGTGGSVQP. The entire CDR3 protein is CASSSGTGGSVQPQHF.

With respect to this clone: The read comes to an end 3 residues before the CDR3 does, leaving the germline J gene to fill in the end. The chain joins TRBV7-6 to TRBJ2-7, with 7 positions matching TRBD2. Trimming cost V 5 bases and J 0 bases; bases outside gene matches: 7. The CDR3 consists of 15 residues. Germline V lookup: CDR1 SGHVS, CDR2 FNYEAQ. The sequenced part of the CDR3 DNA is TGTGCCAGCAGCACCGGGACTATGAGCTCCTACGAG. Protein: CASSTGTMSSYE. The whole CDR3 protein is CASSTGTMSSYEQYF.

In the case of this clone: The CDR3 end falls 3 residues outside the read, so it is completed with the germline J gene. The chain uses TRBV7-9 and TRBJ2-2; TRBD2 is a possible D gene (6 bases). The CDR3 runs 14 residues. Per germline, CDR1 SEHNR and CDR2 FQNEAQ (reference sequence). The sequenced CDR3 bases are TGTGCCAGCGACTTGGAAGGCTGGGGGGAAAAG. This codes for CASDLEGWGEK. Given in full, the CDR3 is CASDLEGWGEKLFF.

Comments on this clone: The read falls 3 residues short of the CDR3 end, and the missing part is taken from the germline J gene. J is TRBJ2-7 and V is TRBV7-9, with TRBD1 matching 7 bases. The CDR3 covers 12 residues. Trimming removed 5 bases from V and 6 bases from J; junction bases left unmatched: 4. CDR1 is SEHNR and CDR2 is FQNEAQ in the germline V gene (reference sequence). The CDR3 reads CASSQTGSEQYF. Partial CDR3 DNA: TGTGCCAGCAGCCAGACAGGGAGCGAG.

The CDR3 loop reads CASSLARGPYDYTF. CDR3 DNA, as far as it was read: TGTGCCAGCAGCTTAGCACGGGGTCCCTACGAC. The rearrangement uses TRBV7-2 and TRBJ1-2, with D hard to call. The read stops 3 residues short of the end of the CDR3; the missing end is completed from the germline J gene. The length of the CDR3 is 14 residues. Germline CDR1 reads SGHTA; CDR2 reads FQGNSA.

CDR3 amino acids: CSARRTSGGTPYTDTQYF. The part of the CDR3 DNA that was read is TGCAGTGCTCGACGAACTAGCGGGGGAACCCCCTACACAGATACG. The chain is built from TRBV20-1 and TRBJ2-3, with 11 bases identical to TRBD2. The DNA ends 3 residues before the CDR3 does, and the rest of the CDR3 is filled in from the germline J gene. V lost 5 bases, J lost 2 bases, and 15 bases stayed unmatched. The CDR3 has 18 residues. Per germline, CDR1 DFQATT and CDR2 SNEGSKA (reference sequence).

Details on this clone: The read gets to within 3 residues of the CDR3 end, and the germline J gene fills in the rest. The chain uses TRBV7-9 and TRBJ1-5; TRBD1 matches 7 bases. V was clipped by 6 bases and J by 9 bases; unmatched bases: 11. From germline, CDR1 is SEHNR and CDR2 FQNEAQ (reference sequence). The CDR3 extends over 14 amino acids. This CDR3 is CASSRTGDLMPQHF. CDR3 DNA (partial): TGTGCCAGCAGTCGGACAGGCGATTTAATGCCC.

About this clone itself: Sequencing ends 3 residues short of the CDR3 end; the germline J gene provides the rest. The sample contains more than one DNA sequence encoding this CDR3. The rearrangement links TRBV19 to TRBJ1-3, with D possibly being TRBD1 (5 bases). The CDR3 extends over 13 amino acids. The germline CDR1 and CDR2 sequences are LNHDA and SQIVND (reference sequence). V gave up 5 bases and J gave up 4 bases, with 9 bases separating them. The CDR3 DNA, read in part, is TGTGCCAGTAGTGCAAGACAGGGAAACACC. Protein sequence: CASSARQGNT. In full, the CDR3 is CASSARQGNTIYF.

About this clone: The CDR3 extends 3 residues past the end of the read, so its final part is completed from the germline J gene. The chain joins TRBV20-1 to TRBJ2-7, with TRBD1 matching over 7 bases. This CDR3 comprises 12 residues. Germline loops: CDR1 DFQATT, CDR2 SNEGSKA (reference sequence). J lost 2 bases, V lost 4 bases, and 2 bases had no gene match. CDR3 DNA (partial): TGCAGTGCTAAGACAGGGACCTACGAG. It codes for CSAKTGTYE. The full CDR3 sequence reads CSAKTGTYEQYF.

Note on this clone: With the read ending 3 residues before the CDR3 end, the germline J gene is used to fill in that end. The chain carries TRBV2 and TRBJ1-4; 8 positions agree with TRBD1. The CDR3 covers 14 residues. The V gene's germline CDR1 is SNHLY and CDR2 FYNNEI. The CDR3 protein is CASSDGQGAGKLFF. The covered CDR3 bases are TGTGCCAGCAGTGATGGGCAGGGGGCCGGGAAA. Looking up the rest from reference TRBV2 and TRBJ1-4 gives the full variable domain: EPEVTQTPSHQVTQMGQEVILRCVPISNHLYFYWYRQILGQKVEFLVSFYNNEISEKSEIFDDQFSVERPDGSNFTLKIRSTKLEDSAMYFCASSDGQGAGKLFFGSGTQLSVL.

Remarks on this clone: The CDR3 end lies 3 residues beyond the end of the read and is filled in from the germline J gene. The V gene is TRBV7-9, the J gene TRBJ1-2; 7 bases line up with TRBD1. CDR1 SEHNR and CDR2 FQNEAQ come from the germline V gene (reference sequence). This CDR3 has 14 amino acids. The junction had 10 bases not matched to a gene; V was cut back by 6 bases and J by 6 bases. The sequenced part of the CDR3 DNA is TGTGCCAGCAGGCCCGACAGGGATCGCGATGGC. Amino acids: CASRPDRDRDG. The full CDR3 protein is CASRPDRDRDGYTF.

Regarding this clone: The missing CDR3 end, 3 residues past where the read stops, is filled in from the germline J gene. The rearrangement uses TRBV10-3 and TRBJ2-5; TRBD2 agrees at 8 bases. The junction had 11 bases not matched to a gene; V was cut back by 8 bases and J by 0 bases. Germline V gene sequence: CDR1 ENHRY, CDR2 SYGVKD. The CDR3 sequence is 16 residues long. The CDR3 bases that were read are TGTGCCATCGGCGCGGGAGCGGGGGAGTACCAAGAGACC. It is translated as CAIGAGAGEYQET. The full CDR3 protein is CAIGAGAGEYQETQYF.

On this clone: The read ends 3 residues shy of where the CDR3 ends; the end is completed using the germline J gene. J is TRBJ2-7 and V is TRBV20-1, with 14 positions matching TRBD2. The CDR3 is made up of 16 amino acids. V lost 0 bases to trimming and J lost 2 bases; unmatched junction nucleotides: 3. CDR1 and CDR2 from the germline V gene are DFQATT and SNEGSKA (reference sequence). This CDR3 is CSARDATSGRAYEQYF. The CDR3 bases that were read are TGCAGTGCTAGAGATGCGACTAGCGGGAGGGCCTACGAG.

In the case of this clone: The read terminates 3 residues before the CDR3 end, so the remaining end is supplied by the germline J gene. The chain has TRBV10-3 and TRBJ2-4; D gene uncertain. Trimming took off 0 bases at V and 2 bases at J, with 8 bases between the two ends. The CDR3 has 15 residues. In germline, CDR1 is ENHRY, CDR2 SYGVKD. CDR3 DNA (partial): TGTGCCATCAGTGAGTCCGGGTCCCCCAAAAACATT. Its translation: CAISESGSPKNI. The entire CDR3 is CAISESGSPKNIQYF.

The sequenced CDR3 bases are TGTGCCTGGAACGGACAATACAATGAG. Protein: CAWNGQYNE. The entire CDR3 sequence reads CAWNGQYNEQFF. This sequence joins TRBV30 and TRBJ2-1; a weak D match, TRBD1 (5 bases). The CDR3 extends 3 residues past the end of the read, so its final part is completed from the germline J gene. V was trimmed by 4 bases and J by 4 bases, leaving 8 bases between them. The CDR3 extends over 12 amino acids. Germline CDR1 reads GTSNPN; CDR2 reads SVGIG (reference sequence).

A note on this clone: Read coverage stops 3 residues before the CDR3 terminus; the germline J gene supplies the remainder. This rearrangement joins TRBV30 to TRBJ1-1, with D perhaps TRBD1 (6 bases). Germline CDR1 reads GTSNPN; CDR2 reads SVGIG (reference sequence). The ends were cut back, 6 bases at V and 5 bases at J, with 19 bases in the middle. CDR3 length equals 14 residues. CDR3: CACTPGGRGTEAFF. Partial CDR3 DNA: TGTGCCTGCACCCCCGGTGGCAGGGGAACTGAA.

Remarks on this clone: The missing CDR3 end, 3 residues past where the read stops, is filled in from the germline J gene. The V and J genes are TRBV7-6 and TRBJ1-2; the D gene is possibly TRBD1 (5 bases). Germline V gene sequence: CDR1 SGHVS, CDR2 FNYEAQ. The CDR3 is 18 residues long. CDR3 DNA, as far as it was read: TGTGCCAGCAGCCCAAGAGGGACTAGCGGGAGGGCCGGGAATGAC. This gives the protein CASSPRGTSGRAGND. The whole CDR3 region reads CASSPRGTSGRAGNDYTF.

This CDR3 is CASSSSGGAEDTQYF. Incomplete CDR3 DNA: TGTGCCAGCAGCTCTAGCGGGGGGGCCGAAGATACG. The chain links TRBV7-6 to TRBJ2-3; 12 bases line up with TRBD2. Read data end 3 residues before the CDR3 end; the end is taken from the germline J gene. Trimming removed 4 bases from V and 5 bases from J; junction bases left unmatched: 4. The CDR3 consists of 15 residues. Germline loops: CDR1 SGHVS, CDR2 FNYEAQ. The variable domain in full, with the rest retrieved from reference TRBV7-6 and TRBJ2-3, is GAGVSQSPRYKVTKRGQDVALRCDPISGHVSLYWYRQALGQGPEFLTYFNYEAQQDKSGLPNDRFSAERPEGSISTLTIQRTEQRDSAMYRCASSSSGGAEDTQYFGPGTRLTVL.

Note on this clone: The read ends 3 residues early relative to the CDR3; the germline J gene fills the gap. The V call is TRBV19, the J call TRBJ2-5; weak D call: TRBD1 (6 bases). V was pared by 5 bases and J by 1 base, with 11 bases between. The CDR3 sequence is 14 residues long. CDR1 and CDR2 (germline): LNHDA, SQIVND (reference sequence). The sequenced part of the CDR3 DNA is TGTGCCAGTAGTTTGGACAGAGTCCAAGAGACC. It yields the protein CASSLDRVQET. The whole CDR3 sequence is CASSLDRVQETQYF.

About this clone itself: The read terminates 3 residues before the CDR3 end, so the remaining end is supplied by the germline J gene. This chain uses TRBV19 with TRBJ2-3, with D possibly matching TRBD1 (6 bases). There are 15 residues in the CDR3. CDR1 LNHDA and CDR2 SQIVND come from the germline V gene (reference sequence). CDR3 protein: CASSIQARGNQPQYF. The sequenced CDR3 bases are TGTGCCAGTAGTATACAGGCCAGGGGCAATCAGCCG. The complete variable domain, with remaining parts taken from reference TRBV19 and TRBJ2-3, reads DGGITQSPKYLFRKEGQNVTLSCEQNLNHDAMYWYRQDPGQGLRLIYYSQIVNDFQKGDIAEGYSVSREKKESFPLTVTSAQKNPTAFYLCASSIQARGNQPQYFGPGTRLTVL.

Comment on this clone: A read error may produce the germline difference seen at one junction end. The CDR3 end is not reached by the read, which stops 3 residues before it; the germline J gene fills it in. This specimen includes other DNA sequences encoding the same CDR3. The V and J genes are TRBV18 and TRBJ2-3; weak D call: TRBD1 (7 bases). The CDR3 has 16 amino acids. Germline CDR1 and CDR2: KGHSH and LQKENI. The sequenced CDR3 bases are TGTGCCAGCTCGCCACCCGGAGGGGGCTATCAAGAGACG. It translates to CASSPPGGGYQET. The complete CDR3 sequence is CASSPPGGGYQETQYF.

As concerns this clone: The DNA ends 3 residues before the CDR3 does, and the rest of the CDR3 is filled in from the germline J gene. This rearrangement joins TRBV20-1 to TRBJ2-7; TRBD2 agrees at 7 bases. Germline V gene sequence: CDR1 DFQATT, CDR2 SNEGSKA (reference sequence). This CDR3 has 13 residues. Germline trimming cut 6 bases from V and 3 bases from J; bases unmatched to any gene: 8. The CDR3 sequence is CSAGDYRNYEQYF. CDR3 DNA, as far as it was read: TGCAGTGCAGGGGACTACCGGAACTACGAG.

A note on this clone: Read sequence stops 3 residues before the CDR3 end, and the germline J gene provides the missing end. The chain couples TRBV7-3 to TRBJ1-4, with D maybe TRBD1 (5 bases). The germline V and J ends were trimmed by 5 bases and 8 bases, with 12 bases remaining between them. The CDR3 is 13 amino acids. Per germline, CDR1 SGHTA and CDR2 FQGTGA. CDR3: CASSQGVSEKLFF. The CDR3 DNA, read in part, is TGTGCCAGCAGCCAAGGGGTGAGCGAAAAA. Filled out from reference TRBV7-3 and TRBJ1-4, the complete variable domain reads GAGVSQTPSNKVTEKGKYVELRCDPISGHTALYWYRQSLGQGPEFLIYFQGTGAADDSGLPNDRFFAVRPEGSVSTLKIQRTERGDSAVYLCASSQGVSEKLFFGSGTQLSVL.

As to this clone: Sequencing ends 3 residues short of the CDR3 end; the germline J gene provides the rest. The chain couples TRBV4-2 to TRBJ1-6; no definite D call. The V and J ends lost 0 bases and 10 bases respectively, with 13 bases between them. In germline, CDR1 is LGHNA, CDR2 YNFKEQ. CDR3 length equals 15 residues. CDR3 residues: CASSQELEQSSPLHF. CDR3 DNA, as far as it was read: TGTGCCAGCAGCCAAGAATTGGAACAGAGCTCACCC.

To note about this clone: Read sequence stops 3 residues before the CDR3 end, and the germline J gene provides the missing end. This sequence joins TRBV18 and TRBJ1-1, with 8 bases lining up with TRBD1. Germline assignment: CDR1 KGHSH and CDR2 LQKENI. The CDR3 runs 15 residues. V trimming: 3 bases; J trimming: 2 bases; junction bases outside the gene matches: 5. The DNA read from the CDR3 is TGTGCCAGCTCACCGTGGGACAGGCCAAACACTGAA. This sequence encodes CASSPWDRPNTE. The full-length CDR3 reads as CASSPWDRPNTEAFF. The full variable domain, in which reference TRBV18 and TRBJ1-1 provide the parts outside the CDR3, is NAGVMQNPRHLVRRRGQEARLRCSPMKGHSHVYWYRQLPEEGLKFMVYLQKENIIDESGMPKERFSAEFPKEGPSILRIQQVVRGDSAAYFCASSPWDRPNTEAFFGQGTRLTVV.

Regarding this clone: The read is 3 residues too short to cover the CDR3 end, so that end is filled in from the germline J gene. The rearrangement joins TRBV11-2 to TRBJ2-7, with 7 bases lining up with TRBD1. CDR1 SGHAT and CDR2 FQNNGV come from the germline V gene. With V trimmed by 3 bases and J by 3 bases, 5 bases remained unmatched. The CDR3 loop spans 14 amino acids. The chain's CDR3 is CASSLDTGDYEQYF. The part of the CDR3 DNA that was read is TGTGCCAGCAGCTTGGATACAGGGGACTACGAG.